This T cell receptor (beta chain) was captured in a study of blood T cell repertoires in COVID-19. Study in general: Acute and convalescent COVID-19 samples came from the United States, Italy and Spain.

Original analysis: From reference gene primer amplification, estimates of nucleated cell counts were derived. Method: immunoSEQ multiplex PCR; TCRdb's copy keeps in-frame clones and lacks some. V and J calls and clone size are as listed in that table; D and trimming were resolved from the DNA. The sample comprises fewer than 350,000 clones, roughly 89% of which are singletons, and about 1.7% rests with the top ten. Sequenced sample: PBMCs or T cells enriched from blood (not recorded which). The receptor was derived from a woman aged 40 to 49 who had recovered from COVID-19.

This chain's CDR3 is CASSTRGGAWDEQFF. The CDR3 coding sequence is TGTGCCAGCAGTACCCGAGGGGGGGCTTGGGATGAGCAGTTCTTC. This sequence joins TRBV6-5 and TRBJ2-1, with a possible D match to TRBD2 (7 bases). Looked up from germline, CDR1 is MNHEY and CDR2 is SVGAGI. Trimming pared 5 bases from V and 8 bases from J, leaving 19 bases between. This CDR3 has 15 residues.